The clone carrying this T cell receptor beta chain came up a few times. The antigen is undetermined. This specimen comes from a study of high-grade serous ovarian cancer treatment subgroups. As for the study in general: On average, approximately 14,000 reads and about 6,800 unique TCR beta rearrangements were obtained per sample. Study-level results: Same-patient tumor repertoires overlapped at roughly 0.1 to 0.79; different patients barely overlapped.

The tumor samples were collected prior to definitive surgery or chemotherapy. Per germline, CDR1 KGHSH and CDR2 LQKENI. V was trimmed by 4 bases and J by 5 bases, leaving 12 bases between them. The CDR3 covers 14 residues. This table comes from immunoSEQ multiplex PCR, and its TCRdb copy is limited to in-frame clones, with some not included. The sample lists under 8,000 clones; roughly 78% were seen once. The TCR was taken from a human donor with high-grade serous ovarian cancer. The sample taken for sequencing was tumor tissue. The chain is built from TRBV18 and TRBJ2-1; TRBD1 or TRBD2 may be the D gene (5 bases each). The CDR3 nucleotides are TGTGCCAGCTCACTACTGGGGACGGACAATGAGCAGTTCTTC. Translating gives CASSLLGTDNEQFF.